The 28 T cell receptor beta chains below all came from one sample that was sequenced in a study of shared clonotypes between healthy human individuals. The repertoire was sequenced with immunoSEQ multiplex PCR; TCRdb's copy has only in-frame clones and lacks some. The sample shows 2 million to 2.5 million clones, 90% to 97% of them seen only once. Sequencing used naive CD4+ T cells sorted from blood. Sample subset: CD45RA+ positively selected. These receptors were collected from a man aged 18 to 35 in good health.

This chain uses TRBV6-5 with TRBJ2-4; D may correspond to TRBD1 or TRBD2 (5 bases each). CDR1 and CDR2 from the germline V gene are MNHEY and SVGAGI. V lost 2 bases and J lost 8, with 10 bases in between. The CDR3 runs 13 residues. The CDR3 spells CASSYPGTHIQYF. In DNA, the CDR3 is TGTGCCAGCAGTTACCCAGGGACGCACATTCAGTACTTC.

The CDR3, as DNA: TGTGCCAGCAGTCCTACTTCTAGGGATACGCAGTATTTT. It specifies CASSPTSRDTQYF. This chain links TRBV5-4 with TRBJ2-3; D remains unclear. The CDR3 contains 13 residues. The V gene's germline CDR1 is SGHNT and CDR2 YYREEE (reference sequence). The germline V and J ends were trimmed by 5 bases and 6 bases, with 13 bases remaining between them.

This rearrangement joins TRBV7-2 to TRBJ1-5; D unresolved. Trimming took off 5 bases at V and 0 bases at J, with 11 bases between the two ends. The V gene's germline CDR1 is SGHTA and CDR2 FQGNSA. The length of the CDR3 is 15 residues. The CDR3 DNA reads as TGTGCCAGCAGCCGCGACGGCCATAGCAATCAGCCCCAGCATTTT. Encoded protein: CASSRDGHSNQPQHF.

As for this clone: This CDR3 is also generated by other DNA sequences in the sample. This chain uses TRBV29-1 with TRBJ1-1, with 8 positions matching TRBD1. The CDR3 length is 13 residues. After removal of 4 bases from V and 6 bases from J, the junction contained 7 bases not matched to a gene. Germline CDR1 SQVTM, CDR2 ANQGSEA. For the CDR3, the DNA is TGCAGCGTTGCTCGGCAGGGGGCATCTGAAGCTTTCTTT. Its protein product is CSVARQGASEAFF. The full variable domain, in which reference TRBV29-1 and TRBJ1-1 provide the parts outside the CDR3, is SAVISQKPSRDICQRGTSLTIQCQVDSQVTMMFWYRQQPGQSLTLIATANQGSEATYESGFVIDKFPISRPNLTFSTLTVSNMSPEDSSIYLCSVARQGASEAFFGQGTRLTVV.

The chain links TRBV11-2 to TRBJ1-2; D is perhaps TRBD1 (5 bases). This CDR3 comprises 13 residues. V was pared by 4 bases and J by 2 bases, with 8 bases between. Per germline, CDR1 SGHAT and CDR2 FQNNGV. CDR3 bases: TGTGCCAGCAGCTCACAGGAGAACTATGGCTACACCTTC. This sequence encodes CASSSQENYGYTF.

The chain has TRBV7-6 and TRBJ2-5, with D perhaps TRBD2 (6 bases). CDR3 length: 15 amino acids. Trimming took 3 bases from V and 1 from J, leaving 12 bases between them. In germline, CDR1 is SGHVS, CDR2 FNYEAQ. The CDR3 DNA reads TGTGCCAGCAGCTTGGCGGGGTTCGTCCAAGAGACCCAGTACTTC. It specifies CASSLAGFVQETQYF.

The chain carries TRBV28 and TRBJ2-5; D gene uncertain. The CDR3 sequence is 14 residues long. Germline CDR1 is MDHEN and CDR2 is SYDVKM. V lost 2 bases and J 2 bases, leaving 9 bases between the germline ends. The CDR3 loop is CASSLPSQQETQYF. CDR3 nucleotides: TGTGCCAGCAGTTTACCCAGTCAGCAAGAGACCCAGTACTTC. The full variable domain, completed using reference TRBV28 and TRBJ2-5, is DVKVTQSSRYLVKRTGEKVFLECVQDMDHENMFWYRQDPGLGLRLIYFSYDVKMKEKGDIPEGYSVSREKKERFSLILESASTNQTSMYLCASSLPSQQETQYFGPGTRLLVL.

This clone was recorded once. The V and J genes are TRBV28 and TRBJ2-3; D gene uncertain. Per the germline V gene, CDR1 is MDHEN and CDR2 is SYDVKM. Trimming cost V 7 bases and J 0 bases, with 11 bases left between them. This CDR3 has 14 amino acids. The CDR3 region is CASTETPSTDTQYF. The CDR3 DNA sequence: TGTGCCAGCACAGAAACGCCAAGCACAGATACGCAGTATTTT.

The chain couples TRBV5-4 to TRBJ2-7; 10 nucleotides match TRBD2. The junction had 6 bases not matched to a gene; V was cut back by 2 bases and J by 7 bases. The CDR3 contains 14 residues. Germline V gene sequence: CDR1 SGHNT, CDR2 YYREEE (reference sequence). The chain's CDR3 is CASSFSGRAGEQYF. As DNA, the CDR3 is TGTGCCAGCAGCTTCAGCGGGAGGGCGGGAGAGCAGTACTTC.

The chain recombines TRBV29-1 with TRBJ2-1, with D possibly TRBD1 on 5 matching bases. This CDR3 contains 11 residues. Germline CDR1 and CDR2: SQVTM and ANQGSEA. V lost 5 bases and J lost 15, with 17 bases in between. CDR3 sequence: CSVLGAGRVFF. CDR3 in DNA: TGCAGCGTTCTTGGGGCCGGTCGTGTGTTCTTC.

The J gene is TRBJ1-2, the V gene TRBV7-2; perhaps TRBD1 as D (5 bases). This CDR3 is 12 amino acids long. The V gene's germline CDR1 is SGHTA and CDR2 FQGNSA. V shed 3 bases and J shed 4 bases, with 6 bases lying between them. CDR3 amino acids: CASSFGGYGYTF. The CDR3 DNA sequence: TGTGCCAGCAGCTTCGGGGGCTATGGCTACACCTTC.

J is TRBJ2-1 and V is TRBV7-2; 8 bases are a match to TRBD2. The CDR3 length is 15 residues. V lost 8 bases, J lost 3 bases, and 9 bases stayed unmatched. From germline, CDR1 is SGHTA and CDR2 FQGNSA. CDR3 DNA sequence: TGTGCCAGCGGGCGACAGCGGGAGTACTACAATGAGCAGTTCTTC. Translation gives CASGRQREYYNEQFF.

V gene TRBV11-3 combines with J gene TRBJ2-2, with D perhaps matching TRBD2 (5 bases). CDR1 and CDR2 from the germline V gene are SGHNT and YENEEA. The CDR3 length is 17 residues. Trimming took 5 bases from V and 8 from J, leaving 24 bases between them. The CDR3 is CASSQLDPQGGSGELFF. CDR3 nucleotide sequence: TGTGCCAGCAGCCAATTAGACCCACAAGGCGGGTCTGGGGAGCTGTTTTTT.

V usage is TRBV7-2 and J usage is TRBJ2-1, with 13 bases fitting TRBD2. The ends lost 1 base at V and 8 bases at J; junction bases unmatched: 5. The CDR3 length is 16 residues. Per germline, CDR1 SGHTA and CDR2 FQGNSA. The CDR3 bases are TGTGCCAGCAGCTTAGTCGGACTAGCGGGAGTGCATGAGCAGTTCTTC. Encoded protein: CASSLVGLAGVHEQFF.

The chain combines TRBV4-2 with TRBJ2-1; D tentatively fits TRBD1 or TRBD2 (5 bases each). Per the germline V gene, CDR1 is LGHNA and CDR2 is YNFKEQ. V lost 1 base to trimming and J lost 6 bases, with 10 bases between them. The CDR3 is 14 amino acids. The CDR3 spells CASSQAQGPNEQFF. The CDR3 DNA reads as TGTGCCAGCAGCCAAGCTCAGGGACCCAATGAGCAGTTCTTC.

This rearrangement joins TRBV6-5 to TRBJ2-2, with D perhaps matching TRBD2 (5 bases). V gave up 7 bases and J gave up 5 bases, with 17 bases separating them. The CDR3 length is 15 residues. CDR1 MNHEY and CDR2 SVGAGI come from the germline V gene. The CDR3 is CASTPTSGITGELFF. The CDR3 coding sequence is TGTGCCAGCACCCCAACCTCGGGGATAACCGGGGAGCTGTTTTTT.

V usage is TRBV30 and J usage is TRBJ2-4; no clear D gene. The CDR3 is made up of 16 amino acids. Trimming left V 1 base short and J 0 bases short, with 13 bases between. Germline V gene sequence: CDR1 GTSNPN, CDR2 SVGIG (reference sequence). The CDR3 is CAWSASRSLAKNIQYF. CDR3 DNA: TGTGCCTGGAGTGCAAGTAGGTCCCTAGCCAAAAACATTCAGTACTTC.

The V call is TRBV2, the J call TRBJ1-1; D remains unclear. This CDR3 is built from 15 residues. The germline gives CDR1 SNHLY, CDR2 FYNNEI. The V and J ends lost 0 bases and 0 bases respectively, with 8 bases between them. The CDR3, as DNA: TGTGCCAGCAGTGAAGCGGCTGTGCTGAACACTGAAGCTTTCTTT. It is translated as CASSEAAVLNTEAFF.

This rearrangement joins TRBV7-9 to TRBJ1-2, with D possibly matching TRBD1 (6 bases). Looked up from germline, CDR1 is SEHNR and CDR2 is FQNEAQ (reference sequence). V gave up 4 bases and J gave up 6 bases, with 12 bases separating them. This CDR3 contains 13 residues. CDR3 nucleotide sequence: TGTGCCAGCAGCTCAATGACAGGAGATGGCTACACCTTC. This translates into CASSSMTGDGYTF.

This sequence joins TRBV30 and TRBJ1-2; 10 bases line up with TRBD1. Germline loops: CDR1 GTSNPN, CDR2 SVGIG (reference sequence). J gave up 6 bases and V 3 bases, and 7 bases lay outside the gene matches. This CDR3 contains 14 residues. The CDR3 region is CAWSRDRGFNGYTF. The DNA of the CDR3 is TGTGCCTGGAGCAGGGACAGGGGTTTTAATGGCTACACCTTC.

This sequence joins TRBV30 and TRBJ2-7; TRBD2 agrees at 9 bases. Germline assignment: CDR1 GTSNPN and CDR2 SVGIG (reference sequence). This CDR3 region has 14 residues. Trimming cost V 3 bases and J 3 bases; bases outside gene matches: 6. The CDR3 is CAWRRSGGRYEQYF. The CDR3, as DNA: TGTGCCTGGAGAAGAAGCGGGGGGCGCTACGAGCAGTACTTC. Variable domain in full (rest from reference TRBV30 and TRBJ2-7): SQTIHQWPATLVQPVGSPLSLECTVEGTSNPNLYWYRQAAGRGLQLLFYSVGIGQISSEVPQNLSASRPQDRQFILSSKKLLLSDSGFYLCAWRRSGGRYEQYFGPGTRLTVT.

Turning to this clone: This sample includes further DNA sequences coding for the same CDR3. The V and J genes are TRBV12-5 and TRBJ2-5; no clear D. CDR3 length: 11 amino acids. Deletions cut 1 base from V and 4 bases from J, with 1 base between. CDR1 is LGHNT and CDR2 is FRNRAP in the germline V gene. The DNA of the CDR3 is TGTGCTAGTGGTTTGGGAGAGACCCAGTACTTC. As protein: CASGLGETQYF.

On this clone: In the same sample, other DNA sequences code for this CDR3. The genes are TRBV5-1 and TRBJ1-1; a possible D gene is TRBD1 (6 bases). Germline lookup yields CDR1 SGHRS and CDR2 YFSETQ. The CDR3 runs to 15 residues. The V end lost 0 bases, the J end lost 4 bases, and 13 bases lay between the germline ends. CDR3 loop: CASSLDTGRGTEAFF. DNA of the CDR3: TGCGCCAGCAGCTTGGATACAGGGCGAGGCACTGAAGCTTTCTTT.

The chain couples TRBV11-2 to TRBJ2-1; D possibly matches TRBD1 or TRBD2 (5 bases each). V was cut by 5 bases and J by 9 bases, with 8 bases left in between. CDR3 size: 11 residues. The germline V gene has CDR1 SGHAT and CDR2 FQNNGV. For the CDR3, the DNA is TGTGCCAGCAGCCCCGGGACTGAGCAGTTCTTC. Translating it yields CASSPGTEQFF.

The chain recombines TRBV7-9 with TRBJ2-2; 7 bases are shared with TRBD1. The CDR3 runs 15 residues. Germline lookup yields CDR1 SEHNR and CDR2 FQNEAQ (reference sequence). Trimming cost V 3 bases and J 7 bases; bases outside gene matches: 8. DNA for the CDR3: TGTGCCAGCAGCTTGGTACAGGGGAAGGGCGGGGAGCTGTTTTTT. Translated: CASSLVQGKGGELFF.

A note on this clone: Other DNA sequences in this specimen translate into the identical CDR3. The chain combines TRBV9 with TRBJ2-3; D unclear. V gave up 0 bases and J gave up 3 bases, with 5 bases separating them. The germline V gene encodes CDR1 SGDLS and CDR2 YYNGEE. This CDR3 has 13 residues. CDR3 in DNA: TGTGCCAGCAGCGTAGCTTATACAGATACGCAGTATTTT. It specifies CASSVAYTDTQYF.

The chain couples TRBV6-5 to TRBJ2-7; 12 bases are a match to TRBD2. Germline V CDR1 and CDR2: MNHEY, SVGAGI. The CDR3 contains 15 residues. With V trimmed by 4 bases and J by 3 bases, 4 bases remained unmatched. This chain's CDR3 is CASSSGLAGRYEQYF. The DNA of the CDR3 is TGTGCCAGCAGTTCCGGACTAGCGGGACGCTACGAGCAGTACTTC.

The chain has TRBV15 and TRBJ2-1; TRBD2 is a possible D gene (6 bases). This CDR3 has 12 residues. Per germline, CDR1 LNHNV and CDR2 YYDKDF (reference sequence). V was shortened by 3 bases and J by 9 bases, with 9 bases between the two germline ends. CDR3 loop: CATSRPGGEQFF. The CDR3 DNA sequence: TGTGCCACCAGCAGGCCCGGGGGTGAGCAGTTCTTC.